These 24 T cell receptor beta chains share one sample of origin, sequenced in a study of T cells in tumors after PD-1 blockade. TCRdb's table, derived via immunoSEQ multiplex PCR, lists solely in-frame clones and lacks some. The sample has about 59,000 clones; around three quarters are singletons. Sequencing used PBMCs, obtained before anti-PD-1 treatment. The receptors come from a human donor with basal cell carcinoma.

The chain is built from TRBV5-4 and TRBJ1-1; 8 nucleotides match TRBD1. The V and J ends lost 3 bases and 3 bases, in that order; junction bases with no gene match: 7. This CDR3 has 15 amino acids. Germline V lookup: CDR1 SGHNT, CDR2 YYREEE (reference sequence). The CDR3 DNA reads as TGTGCCAGCAGCTCCAGGGGGCCCGCTCACACTGAAGCTTTCTTT. Translated, it gives CASSSRGPAHTEAFF.

This clone has a single count. The chain uses TRBV5-1 and TRBJ2-5; tentative D call: TRBD2 (6 bases). The germline V gene has CDR1 SGHRS and CDR2 YFSETQ. V was shortened by 4 bases and J by 5 bases, with 21 bases between the two germline ends. The CDR3 totals 16 residues. This CDR3 reads CASSRFSAGRFETQYF. In DNA, the CDR3 is TGCGCCAGCAGCCGATTCTCGGCGGGGCGGTTTGAGACCCAGTACTTC.

The V call is TRBV7-2, the J call TRBJ1-2, with D tentatively TRBD1 (6 bases). The CDR3 extends over 14 amino acids. The V gene lost 4 bases and the J gene lost 0 bases, with 9 bases spanning the gap. The germline V gene has CDR1 SGHTA and CDR2 FQGNSA. The CDR3 reads CASSSDRANYGYTF. CDR3 nucleotides: TGTGCCAGCAGCTCGGACAGAGCTAACTATGGCTACACCTTC.

The genes are TRBV5-6 and TRBJ2-6; D gene unclear. V gave up 3 bases and J gave up 5 bases, with 12 bases separating them. This CDR3 region has 15 residues. Germline CDR1 and CDR2: SGHDT and YYEEEE. For the CDR3, the DNA is TGTGCCAGCAGCTCGACCGGGCTAAGGGCCAACGTCCTGACTTTC. Residues: CASSSTGLRANVLTF.

The chain joins TRBV18 to TRBJ1-4, with D hard to call. The germline gives CDR1 KGHSH, CDR2 LQKENI. The V and J ends lost 4 bases and 5 bases respectively, with 26 bases between them. The CDR3 runs to 19 residues. The CDR3 is CASSLVSPNGLRTNEKLFF. Written as DNA, the CDR3 is TGTGCCAGCTCACTAGTAAGCCCGAATGGTTTACGGACGAATGAAAAACTGTTTTTT.

The CDR3 loop reads CASKRGQGGDQPQHF. DNA of the CDR3: TGTGCCAGCAAGCGGGGACAGGGGGGCGATCAGCCCCAGCATTTT. The chain links TRBV2 to TRBJ1-5; the match to TRBD1 covers 11 bases. The CDR3 extends over 15 amino acids. V dropped 7 bases and J dropped 5; count of bases not matched to a gene: 7. Per the germline V gene, CDR1 is SNHLY and CDR2 is FYNNEI.

As for this clone: Other DNA sequences in the sample encode the same CDR3. This chain's CDR3 is CASSLGQAAEAFF. Written as DNA, the CDR3 is TGCGCCAGCAGCTTAGGGCAGGCGGCTGAAGCTTTCTTT. This sequence joins TRBV5-1 and TRBJ1-1; D remains ambiguous. The V end lost 2 bases, the J end lost 6 bases, and 11 bases lay between the germline ends. This CDR3 is 13 amino acids long. Looked up from germline, CDR1 is SGHRS and CDR2 is YFSETQ.

The sample holds many counts of this clone. The rearrangement links TRBV27 to TRBJ2-7; D call uncertain. Germline lookup yields CDR1 MNHEY and CDR2 SMNVEV (reference sequence). The V and J ends lost 3 bases and 0 bases respectively, with 12 bases between them. There are 15 residues in the CDR3. CDR3: CASSLVQESSYEQYF. The CDR3 DNA sequence: TGTGCCAGCAGTTTGGTGCAGGAAAGCTCCTACGAGCAGTACTTC.

V is TRBV7-9 and J is TRBJ1-2; D perhaps matches TRBD1 (5 bases). The germline V gene has CDR1 SEHNR and CDR2 FQNEAQ (reference sequence). The V end lost 1 base, the J end lost 5 bases, and 8 bases lay between the germline ends. The CDR3 is 13 amino acids. CDR3 loop: CASSLVQGYGYTF. The CDR3 DNA sequence: TGTGCCAGCAGCTTAGTTCAGGGTTATGGCTACACCTTC.

This clone came up a few times. The V and J genes are TRBV18 and TRBJ1-5, with a tentative D call TRBD1 (6 bases). Deletions cut 3 bases from V and 8 bases from J, with 11 bases between. The CDR3 length is 13 residues. Germline V lookup: CDR1 KGHSH, CDR2 LQKENI. CDR3 DNA sequence: TGTGCCAGCTCACCTAGGGCAGGGGAGCCCCAGCATTTT. It codes for CASSPRAGEPQHF.

V is TRBV19 and J is TRBJ1-3; the match to TRBD1 covers 7 bases. Germline V gene lookup returns CDR1 LNHDA and CDR2 SQIVND (reference sequence). The ends lost 3 bases at V and 4 bases at J; junction bases unmatched: 6. The length of the CDR3 is 15 residues. The DNA of the CDR3 is TGTGCCAGTAGTATGGCAGGGGGTATAGGAAACACCATATATTTT. It encodes CASSMAGGIGNTIYF.

The chain couples TRBV9 to TRBJ2-3, with 8 positions matching TRBD2. Germline CDR1 reads SGDLS; CDR2 reads YYNGEE. The CDR3 contains 17 residues. V shed 0 bases, J shed 1 base, and the junction held 7 bases outside the gene matches. In DNA, the CDR3 is TGTGCCAGCAGCGTAGAACCCATACTAGCGGGCACAGATACGCAGTATTTT. This gives the protein CASSVEPILAGTDTQYF.

This rearrangement joins TRBV30 to TRBJ1-6, with 8 bases identical to TRBD1. The J segment lost 7 bases and the V segment lost 3 bases, leaving 11 bases of the junction unmatched. There are 16 residues in the CDR3. The V gene's germline CDR1 is GTSNPN and CDR2 SVGIG (reference sequence). CDR3 DNA sequence: TGTGCCTGGAGGGAGGCGTTCAGGGGGCTGAATTCACCCCTCCACTTT. Translated, it gives CAWREAFRGLNSPLHF.

In this sample, this clone turned up once. The rearrangement uses TRBV5-1 and TRBJ2-7; 11 bases are shared with TRBD1. The junction had 9 bases not matched to a gene; V was cut back by 5 bases and J by 5 bases. The CDR3 contains 15 residues. The germline V gene encodes CDR1 SGHRS and CDR2 YFSETQ. CDR3 sequence (DNA): TGCGCCAGCAGGGGACAGGGGGGTACCCCCCACGAGCAGTACTTC. Amino acid sequence: CASRGQGGTPHEQYF.

In its sample, this clone was seen once. CDR3 coding DNA: TGTGCCAGCAGTGAATCAGGGGCCAACGTCCTGACTTTC. As protein: CASSESGANVLTF. The V gene is TRBV2, the J gene TRBJ2-6; no clear D gene. Germline values: CDR1 SNHLY, CDR2 FYNNEI. The V gene lost 2 bases and the J gene lost 4 bases, with 3 bases spanning the gap. The CDR3 spans 13 residues.

The rearrangement uses TRBV5-1 and TRBJ1-6, with D maybe TRBD1 (6 bases). This CDR3 is built from 15 residues. The germline V and J ends were trimmed by 0 bases and 8 bases, with 12 bases remaining between them. Germline V gene data show CDR1 as SGHRS and CDR2 as YFSETQ. The CDR3 loop is CASSLDAGVYSPLHF. The CDR3 DNA is TGCGCCAGCAGCTTGGATGCAGGGGTTTATTCACCCCTCCACTTT.

V and J are TRBV9 and TRBJ2-6; TRBD2 matches 13 bases. CDR3 length: 18 residues. Looked up from germline, CDR1 is SGDLS and CDR2 is YYNGEE. The J segment lost 0 bases and the V segment lost 9 bases, leaving 9 bases of the junction unmatched. The DNA of the CDR3 is TGTGCCACCGCCCCGACTAGCGGGGGGAACTCTGGGGCCAACGTCCTGACTTTC. It is translated as CATAPTSGGNSGANVLTF.

This clone was recorded a few times. V gene TRBV6-5 combines with J gene TRBJ1-2; no clear D. V lost 5 bases and J lost 4, with 11 bases in between. Germline V gene data show CDR1 as MNHEY and CDR2 as SVGAGI. The CDR3 has 13 residues. The CDR3 DNA follows: TGTGCCAGCAGTCTCGGGTCTCTCTATGGCTACACCTTC. It translates to CASSLGSLYGYTF.

This clone was recorded only once. The V call is TRBV9, the J call TRBJ1-1; D not certain. Germline CDR1 reads SGDLS; CDR2 reads YYNGEE. V lost 4 bases to trimming and J lost 1 base, with 14 bases between them. The CDR3 is 15 residues long. CDR3 sequence: CASSPPGAGNTEAFF. The CDR3, as DNA: TGTGCCAGCAGCCCACCCGGAGCGGGGAACACTGAAGCTTTCTTT.

This clone was observed a handful of times. This CDR3 reads CASRPAGGGAGTDTQYF. The CDR3 nucleotides read TGCGCCAGCAGACCCGCTGGCGGGGGGGCCGGTACAGATACGCAGTATTTT. V gene TRBV5-1 combines with J gene TRBJ2-3; the match to TRBD2 covers 9 bases. The length of the CDR3 is 17 residues. Germline CDR1 SGHRS, CDR2 YFSETQ. J lost 3 bases, V lost 5 bases, and 13 bases had no gene match.

The chain combines TRBV13 with TRBJ1-2; D is ambiguous. Germline loops: CDR1 PRHDT, CDR2 FYEKMQ (reference sequence). The CDR3 consists of 16 residues. V was shortened by 0 bases and J by 6 bases, with 17 bases between the two germline ends. The CDR3 reads CASSLGSRFGRNGYTF. The CDR3 coding sequence is TGTGCCAGCAGCTTAGGCTCCAGGTTTGGGAGAAATGGCTACACCTTC.

The V call is TRBV10-3, the J call TRBJ1-1; D call uncertain. The CDR3 sequence is 15 residues long. Germline CDR1 reads ENHRY; CDR2 reads SYGVKD. V shed 5 bases and J shed 7 bases, with 20 bases lying between them. The CDR3 here is CAISSSLHQRIEAFF. The CDR3 DNA reads TGTGCCATCAGTTCCTCGCTCCACCAGAGAATTGAAGCTTTCTTT.

This clone came up a few times. Without the conserved terminal phenylalanine or tryptophan, this CDR3 likely stems from a read error. Because the CDR3's place on the DNA is in doubt, the DNA is left out and the CDR3 is given as listed by TCRdb. The J gene is TRBJ1-1, the V gene TRBV21-1. TRBV21-1 represents a pseudogene. From its first to its last residue, the CDR3 has 9 amino acids. The CDR3 loop reads CASSKFWVT.

V usage is TRBV6-5 and J usage is TRBJ1-1; 7 bases are shared with TRBD1. The germline CDR1 and CDR2 sequences are MNHEY and SVGAGI. V lost 2 bases and J lost 5; bases outside the gene matches: 11. This CDR3 comprises 16 residues. CDR3 sequence (DNA): TGTGCCAGCAGTTACGCTGGAGTAGGGGGCAATACTGAAGCTTTCTTT. Translation: CASSYAGVGGNTEAFF.